This record looks at one TCR beta chain sequence and its context. Its antigen remains unidentified. Germline CDR1 SGHRS, CDR2 YFSETQ. V lost 4 bases, J lost 4 bases, and 5 bases stayed unmatched. CDR3 length equals 14 residues. ViraFEST used viral peptide pools to expand antigen-specific CD4+ T cells before sequencing. Subsequent to ten to eleven days of culture, CD4+ T cells were isolated. Vaccinated recipients, who were negative for nucleocapsid antibodies, had no history of SARS-CoV-2 infection. IL-2 at 10 IU/ml and peptides at approximately 9.5 ug/ml were added to cultured PBMC, around 2 million per well. TCRdb's table, derived via immunoSEQ multiplex PCR, lists solely in-frame clones and lacks some. The sample has tens of thousands of clones; roughly 70% are singletons. The sample belongs to a study of vaccination effects on CD4 cells after COVID-19. Whole-study findings and limits: Both infection-induced and vaccine-induced clones contracted markedly at late post-vaccination timepoints.

The chain couples TRBV5-1 to TRBJ2-5, with 9 bases fitting TRBD1. Material: CD4+ T cells from PBMCs cultured with SARS-CoV-2 spike peptides, obtained before COVID-19 vaccination. The sequence came from a human donor who received a COVID-19 vaccine. In DNA, the CDR3 is TGCGCCAGCAGCCGTGGACAGGGGATAGAGACCCAGTACTTC. This gives the protein CASSRGQGIETQYF. Full variable domain (outside the CDR3, taken from reference TRBV5-1 and TRBJ2-5): KAGVTQTPRYLIKTRGQQVTLSCSPISGHRSVSWYQQTPGQGLQFLFEYFSETQRNKGNFPGRFSGRQFSNSRSEMNVSTLELGDSALYLCASSRGQGIETQYFGPGTRLLVL.